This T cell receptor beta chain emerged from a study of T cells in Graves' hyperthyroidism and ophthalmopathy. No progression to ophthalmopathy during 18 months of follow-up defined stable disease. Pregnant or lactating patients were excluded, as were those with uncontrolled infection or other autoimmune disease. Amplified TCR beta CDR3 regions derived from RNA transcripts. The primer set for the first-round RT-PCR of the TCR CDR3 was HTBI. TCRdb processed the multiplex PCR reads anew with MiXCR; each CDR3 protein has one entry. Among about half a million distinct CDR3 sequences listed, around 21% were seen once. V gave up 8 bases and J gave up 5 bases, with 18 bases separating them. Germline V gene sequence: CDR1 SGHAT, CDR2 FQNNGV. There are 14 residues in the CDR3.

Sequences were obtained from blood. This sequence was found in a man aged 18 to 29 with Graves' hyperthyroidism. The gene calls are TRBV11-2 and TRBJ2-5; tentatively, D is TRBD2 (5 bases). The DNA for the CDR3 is TGTGCCAGCCAACGAGGGTTTCGTCGGGAGACCCAGTACTTC. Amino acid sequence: CASQRGFRRETQYF.